The 2 T cell receptor beta chains reported below all come from one sample, sequenced in a study of blood T cell repertoires in COVID-19. Method: immunoSEQ multiplex PCR; TCRdb's copy keeps in-frame clones and lacks some. The data contain approximately 74,000 clones, roughly 90% of them seen just once; the ten biggest clones take up around 1.2%. Sequencing used peripheral blood. The receptors were sampled from a woman in her sixties or seventies with acute or convalescent COVID-19.

This sequence joins TRBV18 and TRBJ2-5; possible D gene TRBD1, 5 bases. The CDR3 loop spans 14 amino acids. Trimming took off 0 bases at V and 2 bases at J, with 7 bases between the two ends. CDR1 KGHSH and CDR2 LQKENI come from the germline V gene. The CDR3 protein is CASSPPAGQETQYF. In DNA, the CDR3 is TGTGCCAGCTCACCACCGGCAGGGCAAGAGACCCAGTACTTC.

The J gene is TRBJ2-5, the V gene TRBV5-4; 13 bases agree with TRBD2. After removal of 4 bases from V and 4 bases from J, the junction contained 4 bases not matched to a gene. The germline V gene encodes CDR1 SGHNT and CDR2 YYREEE (reference sequence). The CDR3 covers 15 residues. CDR3 sequence: CASSERTSGRETQYF. As DNA, the CDR3 is TGTGCCAGCAGCGAACGGACTAGCGGGAGAGAGACCCAGTACTTC.